This TCR beta chain was sequenced in a study of blood T cell repertoires in COVID-19. This CDR3 is built from 15 residues. Trimming stripped 0 bases from V and 0 bases from J, with 8 bases between. Germline values: CDR1 SGHRS, CDR2 YFSETQ. TCRdb keeps only in-frame clones here, not all; method: immunoSEQ multiplex PCR. The table shows about 76,000 clones, with 75% to 85% occurring only once. The sequence was obtained from an elderly man with acute or convalescent COVID-19. The sequencing input was peripheral blood. V gene TRBV5-1 combines with J gene TRBJ2-3, with D possibly matching TRBD2 (5 bases). The CDR3 sequence: CASSLAGLSTDTQYF. The CDR3 DNA is TGCGCCAGCAGCTTGGCGGGGTTAAGCACAGATACGCAGTATTTT.